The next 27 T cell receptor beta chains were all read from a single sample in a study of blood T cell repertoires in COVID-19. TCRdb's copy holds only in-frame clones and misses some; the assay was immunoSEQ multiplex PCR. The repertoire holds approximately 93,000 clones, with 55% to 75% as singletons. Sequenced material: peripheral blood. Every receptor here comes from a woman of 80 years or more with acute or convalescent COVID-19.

The CDR3 loop reads CASSPDLNNEQFF. For the CDR3, the DNA is TGTGCCAGCAGTCCCGACTTGAACAATGAGCAGTTCTTC. V is TRBV9 and J is TRBJ2-1, with no clear D. V gave up 5 bases and J gave up 5 bases, with 11 bases separating them. Germline loops: CDR1 SGDLS, CDR2 YYNGEE. The CDR3 is made up of 13 amino acids.

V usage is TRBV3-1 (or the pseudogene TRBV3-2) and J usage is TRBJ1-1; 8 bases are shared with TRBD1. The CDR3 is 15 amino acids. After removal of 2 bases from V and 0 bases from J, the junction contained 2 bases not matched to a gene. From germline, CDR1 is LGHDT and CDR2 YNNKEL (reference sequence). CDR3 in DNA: TGTGCCAGCAGCCAACAGGGGGCGTTGAACACTGAAGCTTTCTTT. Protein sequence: CASSQQGALNTEAFF.

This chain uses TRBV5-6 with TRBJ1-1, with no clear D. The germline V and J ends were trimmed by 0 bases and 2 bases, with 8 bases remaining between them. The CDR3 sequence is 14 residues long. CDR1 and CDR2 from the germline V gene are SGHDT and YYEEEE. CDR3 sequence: CASSLGLLNTEAFF. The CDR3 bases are TGTGCCAGCAGCTTGGGACTTTTAAACACTGAAGCTTTCTTT. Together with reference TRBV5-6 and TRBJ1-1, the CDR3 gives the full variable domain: DAGVTQSPTHLIKTRGQQVTLRCSPKSGHDTVSWYQQALGQGPQFIFQYYEEEERQRGNFPDRFSGHQFPNYSSELNVNALLLGDSALYLCASSLGLLNTEAFFGQGTRLTVV.

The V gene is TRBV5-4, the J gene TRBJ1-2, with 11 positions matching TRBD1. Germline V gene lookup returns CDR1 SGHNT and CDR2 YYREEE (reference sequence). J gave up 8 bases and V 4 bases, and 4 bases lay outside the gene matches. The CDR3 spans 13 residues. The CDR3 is CASSRTGGWGYTF. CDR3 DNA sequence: TGTGCCAGCAGCCGGACAGGGGGCTGGGGCTACACCTTC.

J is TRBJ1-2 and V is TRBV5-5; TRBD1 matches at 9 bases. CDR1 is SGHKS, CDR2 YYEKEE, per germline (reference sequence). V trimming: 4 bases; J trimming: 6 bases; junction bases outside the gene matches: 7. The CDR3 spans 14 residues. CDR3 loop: CASSLGQGSHGYTF. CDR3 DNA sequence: TGTGCCAGCAGCCTAGGACAGGGGTCGCATGGCTACACCTTC.

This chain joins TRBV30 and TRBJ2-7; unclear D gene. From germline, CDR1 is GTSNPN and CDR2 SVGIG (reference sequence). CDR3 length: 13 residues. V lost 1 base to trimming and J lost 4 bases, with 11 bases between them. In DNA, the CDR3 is TGTGCCTGGAGTGGCAGACTCGGATACGAGCAGTACTTC. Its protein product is CAWSGRLGYEQYF.

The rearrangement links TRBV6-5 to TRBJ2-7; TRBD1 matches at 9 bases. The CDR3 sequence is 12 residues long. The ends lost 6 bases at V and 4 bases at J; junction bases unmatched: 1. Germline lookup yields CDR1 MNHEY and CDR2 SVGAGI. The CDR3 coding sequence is TGTGCCAGCAGACAGGGGGCATACGAGCAGTACTTC. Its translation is CASRQGAYEQYF.

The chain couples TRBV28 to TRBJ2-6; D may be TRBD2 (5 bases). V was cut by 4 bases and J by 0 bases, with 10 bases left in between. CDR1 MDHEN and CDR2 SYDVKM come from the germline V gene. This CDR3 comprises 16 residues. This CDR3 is CASSSGRGSGANVLTF. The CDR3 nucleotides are TGTGCCAGCAGTTCCGGACGGGGCTCTGGGGCCAACGTCCTGACTTTC.

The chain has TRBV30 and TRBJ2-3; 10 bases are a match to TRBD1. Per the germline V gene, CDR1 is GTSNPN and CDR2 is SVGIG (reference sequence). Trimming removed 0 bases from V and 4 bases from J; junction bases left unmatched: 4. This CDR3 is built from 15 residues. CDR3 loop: CAWSVQTGGPDTQYF. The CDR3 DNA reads TGTGCCTGGAGTGTACAGACAGGGGGCCCAGATACGCAGTATTTT.

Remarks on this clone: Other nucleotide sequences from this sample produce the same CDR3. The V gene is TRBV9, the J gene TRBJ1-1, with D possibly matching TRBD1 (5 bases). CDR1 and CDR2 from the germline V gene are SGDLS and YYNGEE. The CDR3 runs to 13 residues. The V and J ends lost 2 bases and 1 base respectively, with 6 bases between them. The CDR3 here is CASSVQGNTEAFF. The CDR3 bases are TGTGCCAGCAGCGTCCAGGGGAACACTGAAGCTTTCTTT.

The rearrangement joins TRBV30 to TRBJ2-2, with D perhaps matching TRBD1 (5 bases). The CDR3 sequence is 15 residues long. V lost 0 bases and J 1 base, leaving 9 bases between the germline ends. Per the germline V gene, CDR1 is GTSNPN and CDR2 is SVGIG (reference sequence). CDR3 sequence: CAWSVDRLNTGELFF. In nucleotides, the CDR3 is TGTGCCTGGAGTGTAGACAGACTGAACACCGGGGAGCTGTTTTTT.

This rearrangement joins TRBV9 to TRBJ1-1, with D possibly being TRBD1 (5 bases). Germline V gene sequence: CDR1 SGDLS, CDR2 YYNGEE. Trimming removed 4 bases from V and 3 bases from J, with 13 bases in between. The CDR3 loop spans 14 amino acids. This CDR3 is CASSPSGGYTEAFF. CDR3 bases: TGTGCCAGCAGCCCCTCCGGGGGTTACACTGAAGCTTTCTTT.

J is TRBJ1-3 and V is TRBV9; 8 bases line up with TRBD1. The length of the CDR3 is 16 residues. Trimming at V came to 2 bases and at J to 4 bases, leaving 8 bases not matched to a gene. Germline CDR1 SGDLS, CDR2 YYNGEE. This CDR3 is CASSVRGRQGGNTIYF. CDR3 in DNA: TGTGCCAGCAGCGTCAGGGGGCGCCAGGGAGGAAACACCATATATTTT.

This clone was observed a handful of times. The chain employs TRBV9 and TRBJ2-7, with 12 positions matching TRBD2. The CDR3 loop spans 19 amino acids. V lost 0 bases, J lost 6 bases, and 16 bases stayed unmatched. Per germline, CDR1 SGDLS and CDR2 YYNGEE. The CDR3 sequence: CASSVEGQGLAGGPVEQYF. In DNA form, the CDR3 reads TGTGCCAGCAGCGTAGAGGGACAGGGGCTAGCGGGGGGGCCTGTCGAGCAGTACTTC.

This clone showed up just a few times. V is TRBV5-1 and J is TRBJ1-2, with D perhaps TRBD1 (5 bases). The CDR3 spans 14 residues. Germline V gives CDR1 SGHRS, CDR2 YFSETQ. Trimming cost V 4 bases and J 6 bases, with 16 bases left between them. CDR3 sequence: CASSRKPGLDGYTF. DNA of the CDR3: TGCGCCAGCAGCCGCAAGCCAGGGTTGGATGGCTACACCTTC.

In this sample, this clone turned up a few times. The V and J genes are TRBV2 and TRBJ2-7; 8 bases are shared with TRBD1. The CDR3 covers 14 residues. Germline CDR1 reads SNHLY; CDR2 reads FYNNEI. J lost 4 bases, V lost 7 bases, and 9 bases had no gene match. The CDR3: CASTEQGANYEQYF. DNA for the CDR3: TGTGCCAGCACCGAGCAGGGGGCGAATTACGAGCAGTACTTC.

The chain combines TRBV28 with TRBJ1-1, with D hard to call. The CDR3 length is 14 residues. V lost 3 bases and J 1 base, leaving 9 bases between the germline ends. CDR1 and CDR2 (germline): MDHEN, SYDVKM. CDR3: CASSFRLPNTEAFF. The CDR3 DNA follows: TGTGCCAGCAGTTTTAGACTTCCGAACACTGAAGCTTTCTTT.

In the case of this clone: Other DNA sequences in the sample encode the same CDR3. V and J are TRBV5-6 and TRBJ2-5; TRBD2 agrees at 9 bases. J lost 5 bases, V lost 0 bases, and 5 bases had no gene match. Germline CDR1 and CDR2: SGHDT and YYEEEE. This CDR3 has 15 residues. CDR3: CASSLVAGGRETQYF. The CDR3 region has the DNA TGTGCCAGCAGCTTGGTGGCGGGGGGGCGTGAGACCCAGTACTTC.

CDR3 region: CASSQEAGQEIWYGYTF. As DNA, the CDR3 is TGTGCCAGCAGCCAGGAGGCGGGACAGGAAATTTGGTATGGCTACACCTTC. This rearrangement joins TRBV7-9 to TRBJ1-2, with 8 bases that match TRBD1. The CDR3 spans 17 residues. From germline, CDR1 is SEHNR and CDR2 FQNEAQ (reference sequence). J was trimmed by 5 bases and V by 5 bases; bases with no gene match: 16.

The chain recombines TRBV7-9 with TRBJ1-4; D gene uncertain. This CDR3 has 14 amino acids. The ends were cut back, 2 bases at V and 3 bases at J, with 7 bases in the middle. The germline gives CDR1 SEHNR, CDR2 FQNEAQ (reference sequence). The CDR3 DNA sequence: TGTGCCAGCAGCTTACAGATGCCTAATGAAAAACTGTTTTTT. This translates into CASSLQMPNEKLFF.

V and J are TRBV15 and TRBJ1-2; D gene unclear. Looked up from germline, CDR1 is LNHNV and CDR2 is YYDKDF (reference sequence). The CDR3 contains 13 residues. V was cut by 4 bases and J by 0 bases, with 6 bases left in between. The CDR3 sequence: CATSMGANYGYTF. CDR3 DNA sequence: TGTGCCACCAGCATGGGAGCTAACTATGGCTACACCTTC.

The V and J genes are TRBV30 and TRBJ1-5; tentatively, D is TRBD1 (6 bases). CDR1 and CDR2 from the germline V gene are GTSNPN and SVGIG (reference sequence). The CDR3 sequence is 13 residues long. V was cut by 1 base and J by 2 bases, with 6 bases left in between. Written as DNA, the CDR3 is TGTGCCTGGAGTGGACAGGGCAATCAGCCCCAGCATTTT. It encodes CAWSGQGNQPQHF.

The CDR3 DNA sequence: TGTGCCAGCAGCTTGCAGGATCAAGAGACCCAGTACTTC. Amino acid sequence: CASSLQDQETQYF. This rearrangement joins TRBV7-3 to TRBJ2-5; D call uncertain. V was cut by 3 bases and J by 2 bases, with 7 bases left in between. Germline CDR1 SGHTA, CDR2 FQGTGA. This CDR3 region has 13 residues.

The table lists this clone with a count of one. DNA for the CDR3: TGTGCCAGCTCACCACAGTTACGACAGGGGGACGGAAACACCATATATTTT. This encodes CASSPQLRQGDGNTIYF. The chain uses TRBV18 and TRBJ1-3, with 9 bases aligning to TRBD1. V lost 1 base, J lost 4 bases, and 8 bases stayed unmatched. Germline CDR1 reads KGHSH; CDR2 reads LQKENI. The CDR3 is 17 residues long.

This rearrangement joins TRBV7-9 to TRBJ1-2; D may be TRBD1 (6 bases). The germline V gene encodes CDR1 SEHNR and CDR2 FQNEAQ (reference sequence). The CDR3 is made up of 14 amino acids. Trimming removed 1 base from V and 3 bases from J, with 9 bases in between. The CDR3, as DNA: TGTGCCAGCAGCTTAGAGACAGGTGACTATGGCTACACCTTC. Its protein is CASSLETGDYGYTF.

DNA of the CDR3: TGTGCCAGCAGCTTTGGCGCCGGCTCGGGAGCTTTCTTT. Residues: CASSFGAGSGAFF. The rearrangement links TRBV5-6 to TRBJ1-1; unclear D gene. Germline-derived CDR1 and CDR2 are SGHDT and YYEEEE. V was trimmed by 2 bases and J by 10 bases, leaving 15 bases between them. The CDR3 has 13 amino acids.

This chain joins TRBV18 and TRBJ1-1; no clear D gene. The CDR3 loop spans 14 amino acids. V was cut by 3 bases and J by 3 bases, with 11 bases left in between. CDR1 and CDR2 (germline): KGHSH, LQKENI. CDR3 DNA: TGTGCCAGCTCACCGGGAGGGAAGGACACTGAAGCTTTCTTT. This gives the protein CASSPGGKDTEAFF.